This TCR beta chain was retrieved from a study of OX40 agonist ivuxolimab in advanced cancers. At the level of the study: Patients achieving partial responses numbered three: one hepatocellular carcinoma case and two cutaneous melanoma cases.

The germline V and J ends were trimmed by 1 base and 4 bases, with 13 bases remaining between them. This CDR3 has 15 residues. CDR1 is SGHTA and CDR2 is FQGNSA in the germline V gene. The investigators sampled blood at baseline, at cycle 4 day 1, and at cycle 7 day 1. Assay: immunoSEQ multiplex PCR; the TCRdb copy retains only in-frame clones and omits some. The data hold roughly 60,000 clones, with about 87% observed a single time. Study results and caveats: Some nonresponders additionally presented with little normalized T-cell clonal expansion. At 0.1 to 3.0 mg/kg, CD4+ and CD8+ blood T cells expanded clonally by week 6.

Of note for this clone: The antigen is not known.

The sample in question was CD4+ or CD8+ T cells sorted from blood, obtained in a trial of the OX40 agonist ivuxolimab. This chain links TRBV7-2 with TRBJ1-1; D gene unclear. This clonotype was sampled from an adult with an advanced solid tumor such as melanoma, head and neck, liver or kidney cancer. The CDR3 reads CASSLGGTFPTEAFF. In DNA, the CDR3 is TGTGCCAGCAGCTTAGGCGGCACTTTCCCCACTGAAGCTTTCTTT.